This TCR beta chain was recovered during a study of blood T cells in healthy people across ages (dated by TCRdb to between 2014 and 2017). Some background on the complete study: In model experiments, template switching captured roughly one uniquely barcoded TCR beta cDNA molecule for every two T cells. Using deep sequencing normalized with unique cDNA molecular identifiers, the study measured how TCR beta repertoire diversity changes with age. The donors were split into four age groups: young (average around 15 years), middle-aged (39), aged (approximately 60) and long-lived (under 85). To avoid experimental bias, donors of different ages were spread randomly across the sequencing lanes. Using the same blood draw, the study looked at two additional independent replicas of 1 million unique cDNA reads for two donors, one aged 18 to 30 and the other aged 80 or older.

CDR1 and CDR2 were assigned from the germline V gene as MDHEN and SYDVKM. The CDR3 starts with the cysteine, ends with the phenylalanine, and has 18 residues. The CDR3 DNA has 54 bases and is translated from base 1. V trim: 7 bases; J trim: 4 bases; unmatched bases: 15. The donors were roughly 40 Caucasian individuals from Russia, aged roughly 6 to 90 years, who were systemically healthy. Each donor gave ten milliliters of peripheral blood, collected into EDTA-treated Vacutainer tubes. Ficoll-Paque density-gradient centrifugation was used to isolate PBMCs, with at least 7 million obtained per sample. Trizol reagent was used to extract total RNA from the PBMCs, yielding at least 6 micrograms per sample. For every donor, flow cytometry on a PBMC aliquot measured the percentage of naive CD45RAhigh/CD27high T cells. Receptor amplification or capture employed 5' RACE. TCRdb records Illumina HiSeq 2500 as the sequencer. The second PCR ran for about 7 to 11 cycles and used a J-beta primer mix along with a sample-barcoded 5' primer. A unique molecular identifier was introduced onto each TCR beta cDNA molecule by a template-switch 5' adaptor carrying 12 random nucleotides. At least 2.5 million CDR3-containing paired-end reads were obtained from each sample. First-strand cDNA was synthesized from all RNA with the Mint cDNA synthesis kit, primed by a TRBC-specific oligonucleotide. After uracil-DNA glycosylase treatment, a first 18-cycle PCR used universal primers M1SS and BC2_uni_R on all cDNA. Per the original workflow: For normalization, 1 million high-quality reads, each with a distinct molecular identifier, were randomly selected from each sample. Instead of being binned into consensus sequences, reads with shared molecular identifiers were discarded. MiTCR, set to a Q25 quality threshold and the strictest error-elimination algorithm, was used for CDR3 identification, clonotype clustering and error correction. Lower-bound total TCR beta diversity was estimated with a nonparametric unseen species model using Euler transformation. The public reads were reanalyzed by TCRdb: fastp trimming at Q25, MiXCR alignment, in-frame beta chains only. Duplicate CDR3 protein sequences are folded into a single record with the most common DNA and genes. These V and J calls derive from TCRdb rather than the authors' analysis. Present in this sample are 700,000 or so distinct CDR3 sequences, around 38% of which were seen just once. The ten biggest clones cover around 30% of the sample.

The paper as a whole reports these results and caveats: A strong correlation was found between observed TCR beta diversity and the percentage of naive T cells measured by flow cytometry. Conclusive comparison of naive and antigen-experienced compartments was prevented by the profiling of bulk unsorted PBMCs. Donor CMV infection status was unknown, potentially confounding age-related changes in expanded clonotypes. Compared with the aged group, the long-lived group had more naive CD4+ T cells, fewer expanded clones and increased TCR diversity, a pattern suggesting age selection. Observed TCR beta diversity per million T cells fell roughly linearly with age, and a significant reduction was already apparent by age roughly 40. Total diversity estimates from one million sequenced T cells were considered lower bounds and underestimates.

This clonotype showed up many times. Which antigen it targets is not known. Per-base qualities were not stored, and no clone one base away is much larger. This receptor was identified in a man at least 80 years old in good health. Sequenced material: blood. Recombination linked TRBV28 to TRBJ2-1, and 11 junction bases match TRBD2. This receptor has the CDR3 CASITSGSLFAGYNEQFF. The nucleotides are TGTGCCAGCATTACTAGCGGGAGTTTGTTCGCAGGTTACAATGAGCAGTTCTTC.